Listed below are T cell receptor beta chains from one sample, sequenced in a study of shared clonotypes between healthy human individuals. Sequencing was performed with immunoSEQ multiplex PCR; in TCRdb, only in-frame clones are kept and a portion is missing. The data show roughly 2 million clones, about 95% seen once. Sequenced: naive CD8+ T cells sorted from blood. The receptors derive from a man aged 18 to 29 in good health. CDR3s include the opening cysteine and the closing phenylalanine or tryptophan. The D gene is left open where the match is weak. A clone size is listed for some rows: how often the clone was seen (once, few, many), or a class if it is expanded.

V gene	J gene	clone size	D gene	CDR3 protein	CDR3 DNA
TRBV7-8	TRBJ1-2	NA	NA	CASSSASGYTF	TGTGCCAGCAGCTCCGCAAGCGGCTACACCTTC
TRBV2	TRBJ1-1	once	TRBD1	CASPTGESKNTEAFF	TGTGCCAGCCCAACAGGGGAATCAAAGAACACTGAAGCTTTCTTT
TRBV7-9	TRBJ2-5	NA	TRBD1	CASSSGTVETQYF	TGTGCCAGCAGCTCGGGGACAGTGGAGACCCAGTACTTC
TRBV6-1	TRBJ2-7	once	NA	CASSIHPYEQYF	TGTGCCAGCAGTATACACCCCTACGAGCAGTACTTC
TRBV27	TRBJ2-7	NA	NA	CASSPGTDSYEQYF	TGTGCCAGCAGTCCAGGGACGGACTCCTACGAGCAGTACTTC
TRBV4-1	TRBJ2-1	few	NA	CASSQGDRDEDEQFF	TGCGCCAGCAGCCAAGGCGATAGGGATGAGGATGAGCAGTTCTTC
TRBV4-1	TRBJ1-4	NA	TRBD1	CASSQEQGASNEKLFF	TGCGCCAGCAGCCAAGAACAGGGGGCTTCTAATGAAAAACTGTTTTTT
TRBV12-5	TRBJ1-2	NA	TRBD1	CASGLVIWGQGRYGYTF	TGTGCTAGTGGTTTGGTTATTTGGGGACAGGGGAGGTATGGCTACACCTTC
TRBV7-6	TRBJ2-3	NA	TRBD2	CASSVSGGAFYTQYF	TGTGCCAGCAGCGTTAGCGGGGGGGCCTTTTATACGCAGTATTTT
TRBV7-9	TRBJ2-4	NA	NA	CASSQSVRNIQYF	TGTGCCAGCAGTCAGAGTGTTAGAAACATTCAGTACTTC
TRBV18	TRBJ1-4	NA	NA	CASSPAKGSDEKLFF	TGTGCCAGCTCGCCGGCCAAGGGGTCGGATGAAAAACTGTTTTTT
TRBV6-5	TRBJ2-7	NA	NA	CASSYSYTGHYEQYF	TGTGCCAGCAGTTACTCTTATACAGGGCACTACGAGCAGTACTTC
TRBV5-4	TRBJ2-2	NA	NA	CASSPGLTGELFF	TGTGCCAGCAGCCCCGGGCTGACCGGGGAGCTGTTTTTT
TRBV5-6	TRBJ1-3	NA	NA	CASSSGGLGNTIYF	TGTGCCAGCAGCTCGGGAGGGCTCGGAAACACCATATATTTT
TRBV11-2	TRBJ2-7	NA	NA	CASSRHEQYF	TGTGCCAGCAGCCGCCACGAGCAGTACTTC